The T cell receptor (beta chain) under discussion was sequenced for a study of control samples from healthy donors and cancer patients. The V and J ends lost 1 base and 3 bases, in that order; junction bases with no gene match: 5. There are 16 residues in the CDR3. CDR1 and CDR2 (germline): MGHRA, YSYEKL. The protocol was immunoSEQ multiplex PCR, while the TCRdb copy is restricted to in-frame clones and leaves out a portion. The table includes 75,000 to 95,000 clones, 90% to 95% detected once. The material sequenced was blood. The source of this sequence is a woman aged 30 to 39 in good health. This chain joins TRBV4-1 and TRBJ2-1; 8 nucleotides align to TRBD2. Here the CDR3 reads CASSQVSGSNYNEQFF. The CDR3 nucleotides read TGCGCCAGCAGCCAAGTCAGCGGGAGTAACTACAATGAGCAGTTCTTC.